This T cell receptor beta chain was profiled in a study of beta chain features in type 1 diabetes (dated by TCRdb to 2016 to 2019). Context from the whole study: Mean age, gender distribution, total cell number and subset yield were not different between patients and healthy donors. In the study, TCRB repertoires of sorted circulating CD4+ T cell subsets from recently diagnosed type 1 diabetes patients were compared with those of matched healthy donors. Naive and central memory subsets were obtained from all 28 donors, but regulatory and stem cell-like memory subsets were isolated from only 8 patients and roughly eight healthy donors. A total of 90 million to 120 million sorted cells were examined across all samples, and a strong correlation was observed between cell number per subset and RNA yield. Broader findings and caveats from the paper: Naive, central memory and regulatory TCRB repertoires appeared more similar among patients than among healthy donors. PCR may preferentially amplify shorter templates, but because patient and control samples were amplified and corrected together, any resulting skew would affect both groups equally. Only small numbers of individuals were included in the HLA sub-analyses, which left unresolved whether HLA type had any influence on TCRB rearrangement. At VDJ recombination sites, patients with type 1 diabetes made fewer insertions and deleted more nucleotides, a pattern implying thymic rearrangement abnormalities. Because cDNA rather than genomic DNA was sequenced, highly expressing activated cells could have been over-represented, although no difference in activation and CD3 levels was found between groups. Type 1 diabetes patients showed a moderate but significant shortening of TCRB CDR3 length in all four CD4+ subsets.

The entire amount of isolated RNA was reverse transcribed using the High Capacity cDNA Reverse Transcription Kit, so the sequenced TCRB transcripts were expressed ones. Deep immunoSEQ sequencing was performed on naive, central memory and regulatory T cell samples, with an average of approximately 3.9 million total reads per sample. Sorted cells were lysed in RLT buffer, and RNA was extracted using DNase-treated RNeasy Micro or Mini kits according to cell number. Each cell subset was processed on its own to prevent cross-contamination, while patient and healthy donor samples were processed together. TCRB sequences were amplified from cDNA with the immunoSEQ multiplex PCR, producing 87-bp fragments spanning the CDR3 region. Sequencing of the amplicons was performed on the Illumina HiSeq platform. Regarding the original processing steps: Synthetic template baselines were used to correct PCR bias computationally, reads within Hamming distance 2 were collapsed together, and singletons that could not be merged were discarded. Reads were aligned against IMGT to assign V, D and J genes, CDR3 length and insertions or deletions at six rearrangement sites. Within each subset, clonotype counts were normalized to the number of sorted cells before true diversity and Gini coefficients were calculated with the tcR R package. Repertoire sharing was quantified using the overlap coefficient calculated on TCRB nucleotide sequences. As a proxy for the pre-selection repertoire, out-of-frame TCRB sequences from naive cells were analyzed. TCRdb provides this immuneACCESS table in a form limited to in-frame rearrangements. Some clones are lacking; in checked studies, under half of them reflect an unresolved V gene, and why the rest are absent is not known. That table furnishes V, J and clone size, whereas the DNA furnished D and trimming. Present in this sample are 500,000 to 650,000 clones, 9.5% to 15% of which were seen just once. The top ten constitute roughly 0.11% of the sample.

Note on this clone: Its antigen target is currently unknown. It has no much larger one-base neighbor in the sample; base qualities were not kept. Other DNA sequences in this specimen translate into the identical CDR3.

Trimming takes 5 bases off V and 4 bases off J; junction bases not matched to a gene: 2. Sequences MNHEY (CDR1) and SVGAGI (CDR2) are obtained from the germline V gene. The CDR3 goes from the cysteine to the phenylalanine over 15 residues. Only the CDR3 portion is preserved as DNA: 45 bases, with reading frame beginning at the first base. From each donor, a single peripheral blood sample of 90 to 150 mL on average was drawn into heparinised tubes. A BD FACSAria II was used to sort naive, central memory, regulatory and stem cell-like memory CD4+ T cells with a panel that included CD45RO, CCR7, CD25, CD127, CD95 and CD27. All sorted populations exceeded 95% purity. PBMCs were isolated right away by Lymphoprep density gradient centrifugation and were stained directly, without culture. Samples were stained and sorted in pairs, with one healthy donor and one patient per experiment, so that batch effects were minimized.

Sequenced sample: naive CD4+ T cells from blood. This sample's cell subset or site label indicates: true naive CD4+ T cells. The TCR comes from a man aged 30-40 years with type 1 diabetes. The rearranged segments are TRBV6-5 and TRBJ2-1, and TRBD2 matches 13 of the central bases. The nucleotides are TGTGCCAGCAGTAGACTAGCGGGGGGATACAATGAGCAGTTCTTC. Translated, it reads CASSRLAGGYNEQFF.